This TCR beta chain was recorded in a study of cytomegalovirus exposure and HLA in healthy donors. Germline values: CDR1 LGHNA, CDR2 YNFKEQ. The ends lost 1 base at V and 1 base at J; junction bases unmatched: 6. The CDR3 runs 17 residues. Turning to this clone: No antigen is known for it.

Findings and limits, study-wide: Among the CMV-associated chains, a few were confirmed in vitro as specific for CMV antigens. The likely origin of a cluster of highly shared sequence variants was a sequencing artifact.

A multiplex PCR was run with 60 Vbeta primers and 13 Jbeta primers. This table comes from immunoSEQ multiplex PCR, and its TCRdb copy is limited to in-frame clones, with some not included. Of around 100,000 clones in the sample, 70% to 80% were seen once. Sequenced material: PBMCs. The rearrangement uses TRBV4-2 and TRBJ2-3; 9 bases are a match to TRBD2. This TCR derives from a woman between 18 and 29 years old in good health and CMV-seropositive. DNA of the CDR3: TGTGCCAGCAGCCAAGTTACACTAGCGGGCCGCACAGATACGCAGTATTTT. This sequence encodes CASSQVTLAGRTDTQYF.